This is a list of T cell receptor beta chains from one sample in a study of OX40 agonist ivuxolimab in advanced cancers. Produced via immunoSEQ multiplex PCR; TCRdb's table is partial and in-frame only. This table holds roughly 89,000 clones, about 86% found once. The input for sequencing was CD4+ or CD8+ T cells sorted from blood, taken in a trial of the OX40 agonist ivuxolimab. Every receptor here comes from an adult with an advanced solid tumor such as melanoma, head and neck, liver or kidney cancer. Both conserved end residues are part of each CDR3. A D gene is named only where the DNA matches it firmly. Clone size is stated in some rows and not others, as once, few, many or a class when expanded.

D	size	V	length	J	DNA	CDR3
NA	few	TRBV7-3	14	TRBJ1-2	TGTGCCAGCAGCTTAAATGCCGGGGGTTTAGGCTACACCTTC	CASSLNAGGLGYTF
NA	NA	TRBV25-1	12	TRBJ1-2	TGTGCCAGCAGCCCCGCGGAGTATGGCTACACCTTC	CASSPAEYGYTF
NA	once	TRBV15	15	TRBJ2-2	TGTGCCACCAGCAGAGATCGGGCAGGGACCGGGGAGCTGTTTTTT	CATSRDRAGTGELFF
NA	NA	TRBV18	14	TRBJ2-2	TGTGCCAGCTCACCACTTGGGGTCACCGGGGAGCTGTTTTTT	CASSPLGVTGELFF
NA	NA	TRBV5-1	14	TRBJ2-3	TGCGCCAGCAGAGGCGGGGTTAGCACAGATACGCAGTATTTT	CASRGGVSTDTQYF
NA	NA	TRBV18	17	TRBJ2-2	TGTGCCAGCTCACCACCGGGTGTGCGGGGTAGTGCCGGGGAGCTGTTTTTT	CASSPPGVRGSAGELFF
TRBD1	once	TRBV28	14	TRBJ2-7	TGTGCCAGCAGGCGGAGACAGGGGATGGGTGAGCAGTACTTC	CASRRRQGMGEQYF
NA	NA	TRBV28	14	TRBJ1-1	TGTGCCAGCAGTTTGGTGACAGCGAACACTGAAGCTTTCTTT	CASSLVTANTEAFF
NA	NA	TRBV28	13	TRBJ1-1	TGTGCCAGCAGTTTAATTGGGAACACTGAAGCTTTCTTT	CASSLIGNTEAFF
NA	NA	TRBV20-1	11	TRBJ1-2	TGCAGTGCTAGAGACAGGGCTGGCTACACCTTC	CSARDRAGYTF
NA	NA	TRBV6-1	16	TRBJ1-5	TGTGCCAGCAGTGAGGTGGCAGGTCTCCACAATCAGCCCCAGCATTTT	CASSEVAGLHNQPQHF
NA	NA	TRBV19	15	TRBJ1-4	TGTGCCAGTAGTATGGCCGGGACCAGAGGACAAAAACTGTTTTTT	CASSMAGTRGQKLFF
NA	NA	TRBV6-5	14	TRBJ2-5	TGTGCCAGCAGTTATCGGTCCTACGATGGGACCCAGTACTTC	CASSYRSYDGTQYF
NA	NA	TRBV11-2	13	TRBJ1-5	TGTGCCAGCAGCCCCTGGAGCAATCAGCCCCAGCATTTT	CASSPWSNQPQHF
NA	NA	TRBV6-1	15	TRBJ2-6	TGTGCCAGCAGTGTTCACAGGGCTGGGGCCAACGTCCTGACTTTC	CASSVHRAGANVLTF
NA	NA	TRBV7-8	15	TRBJ2-7	TGTGCCAGCAGCCCGCGTGTTGGGGCCGGGTACGAGCAGTACTTC	CASSPRVGAGYEQYF
NA	few	TRBV11-2	16	TRBJ1-2	TGTGCCAGCAGCTTAAATGCCCGACGGACCCACTATGGCTACACCTTC	CASSLNARRTHYGYTF
TRBD1	once	TRBV2	15	TRBJ2-1	TGTGCCAGCAGTGAATGGGGACAGGGCTACAATGAGCAGTTCTTC	CASSEWGQGYNEQFF
NA	few	TRBV5-1	16	TRBJ1-2	TGCGCCAGCAGCTTGGAAGGCGGGGGCTCCCCCTATGGCTACACCTTC	CASSLEGGGSPYGYTF
NA	NA	TRBV5-4	15	TRBJ2-6	TGTGCCAGCAGCCAAACCAACTCTGGGGCCAACGTCCTGACTTTC	CASSQTNSGANVLTF
NA	NA	TRBV19	12	TRBJ2-3	TGTGCCAGTAGTATGCCGAGAGATACGCAGTATTTT	CASSMPRDTQYF
NA	NA	TRBV29-1	13	TRBJ2-5	TGCAGCGTTGGTCTAAACGCCCAAGAGACCCAGTACTTC	CSVGLNAQETQYF
NA	NA	TRBV20-1	10	TRBJ2-1	TGCAGTGCTAGAGAACATGAGCAGTTCTTC	CSAREHEQFF
TRBD1	NA	TRBV5-1	14	TRBJ2-1	TGCGCCAGCAGCTTCCAGGACAGGGTCGGTGAGCAGTTCTTC	CASSFQDRVGEQFF
NA	NA	TRBV28	16	TRBJ2-1	TGTGCCAGCGTCGGCAGCAGGGGAAGCTCCTACAATGAGCAGTTCTTC	CASVGSRGSSYNEQFF
NA	NA	TRBV6-6	12	TRBJ2-3	TGTGCCAGCGTAGGGGCGACAGATACGCAGTATTTT	CASVGATDTQYF
TRBD1	NA	TRBV29-1	14	TRBJ2-3	TGCAGCGTGGACAGGGGGGGGAGGACAGATACGCAGTATTTT	CSVDRGGRTDTQYF
NA	NA	TRBV6-4	12	TRBJ1-5	TGTGGACCACTAACAGGGTTGCGGCCCCAGCATTTT	CGPLTGLRPQHF
TRBD1	NA	TRBV27	14	TRBJ2-3	TGTGCCACCGGATCGCAGGGGGCGCTTGATACGCAGTATTTT	CATGSQGALDTQYF